A selection of T cell receptor beta chains follows, all from one sample in a study of blood T cell repertoires in COVID-19. Some clones are missing from TCRdb's copy, which holds only in-frame ones; the method was immunoSEQ multiplex PCR. The table has about 68,000 clones, 89% seen once. The sequenced sample was peripheral blood. The source is a man in his fifties with active COVID-19. Both conserved end residues are trimmed from each CDR3. The order of the fields is CDR3 protein, V gene, CDR3 length, D gene. D genes are given only for firm matches.

CDR3 protein: ASSSSPGQVNEKLF
V gene: TRBV27
CDR3 length: 14
D gene: TRBD1

CDR3 protein: ASSTGTSGASTDTQY
V gene: TRBV7-9
CDR3 length: 15
D gene: TRBD2

CDR3 protein: ASSLVTGRSYEQY
V gene: TRBV5-1
CDR3 length: 13
D gene: TRBD1

CDR3 protein: ASSLGGGRNEKLF
V gene: TRBV27
CDR3 length: 13
D gene: -

CDR3 protein: ASSQDRGDYGYT
V gene: TRBV3-1/TRBV3-2
CDR3 length: 12
D gene: -

CDR3 protein: ASSSNPTGGAGYGYT
V gene: TRBV2
CDR3 length: 15
D gene: TRBD1

CDR3 protein: ASSKDRNTGELF
V gene: TRBV5-1
CDR3 length: 12
D gene: -

CDR3 protein: ASASPTSDSYEQY
V gene: TRBV5-6
CDR3 length: 13
D gene: TRBD2

CDR3 protein: ASRAGSSPGELF
V gene: TRBV5-4
CDR3 length: 12
D gene: -

CDR3 protein: ASSFKLPDTQY
V gene: TRBV5-6
CDR3 length: 11
D gene: -

CDR3 protein: ASSIARRPPQGNEKLF
V gene: TRBV19
CDR3 length: 16
D gene: -

CDR3 protein: ASSPQGLGEKLF
V gene: TRBV18
CDR3 length: 12
D gene: -

CDR3 protein: ASSTTGGRGYT
V gene: TRBV6-5
CDR3 length: 11
D gene: TRBD1

CDR3 protein: ASSESLKSRDNGYT
V gene: TRBV2
CDR3 length: 14
D gene: -

CDR3 protein: ASSQGIAGGGNIQY
V gene: TRBV4-1
CDR3 length: 14
D gene: -

CDR3 protein: ASGGEIAGYT
V gene: TRBV7-9
CDR3 length: 10
D gene: -

CDR3 protein: ASSQDISWSTISAPTHGYT
V gene: TRBV4-3
CDR3 length: 19
D gene: -

CDR3 protein: ASSSTGGPVPQH
V gene: TRBV5-8
CDR3 length: 12
D gene: -

CDR3 protein: SVAGGSYEKLF
V gene: TRBV29-1
CDR3 length: 11
D gene: -

CDR3 protein: AWSGRGAVTEAF
V gene: TRBV30
CDR3 length: 12
D gene: -

CDR3 protein: ASSLSGTGNQPQH
V gene: TRBV5-8
CDR3 length: 13
D gene: TRBD1

CDR3 protein: ASSMGTGLSPYSSGNTIY
V gene: TRBV19
CDR3 length: 18
D gene: TRBD1

CDR3 protein: ASSNPGGWTEAF
V gene: TRBV10-2
CDR3 length: 12
D gene: -

CDR3 protein: ASSTQGSANYGYT
V gene: TRBV6-6
CDR3 length: 13
D gene: TRBD1

CDR3 protein: ASSDGDRSQY
V gene: TRBV25-1
CDR3 length: 10
D gene: -